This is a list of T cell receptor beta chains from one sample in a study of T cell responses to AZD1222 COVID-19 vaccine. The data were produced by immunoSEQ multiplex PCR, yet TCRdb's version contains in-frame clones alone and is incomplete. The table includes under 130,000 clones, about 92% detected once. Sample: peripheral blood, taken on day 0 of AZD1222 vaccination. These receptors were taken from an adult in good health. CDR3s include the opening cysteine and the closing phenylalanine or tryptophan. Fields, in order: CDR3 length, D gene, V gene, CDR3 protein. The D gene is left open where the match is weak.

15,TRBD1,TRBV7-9,CASSSPRDSNNEQFF
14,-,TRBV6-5,CASRSGTSTDTQYF
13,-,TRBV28,CAIQASSGNTIYF
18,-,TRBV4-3,CASSQDVARAKYNSPLHF
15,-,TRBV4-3,CASSQSGLGNYEQYF
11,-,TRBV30,CAWDSGGGYTF
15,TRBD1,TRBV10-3,CAISPSTGRNTEAFF
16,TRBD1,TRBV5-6,CASSLFGQENTGELFF
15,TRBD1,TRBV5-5,CASSLGGQGDEKLFF
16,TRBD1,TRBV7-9,CASTLYGTGVTGELFF
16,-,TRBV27,CASSLGIGHPDQPQHF
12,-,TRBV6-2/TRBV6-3,CASSSQGETQYF
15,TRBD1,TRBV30,CAWSDPRTGNYGYTF
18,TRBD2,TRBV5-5,CASSLVPLDSGSSYEQYF
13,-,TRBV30,CAWSAGDWEKLFF
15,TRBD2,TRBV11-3,CASSLDSGSSYEQYF
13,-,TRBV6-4,CASSDSRDSPLHF
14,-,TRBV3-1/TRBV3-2,CASSPGGNNSPLHF
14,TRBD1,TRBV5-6,CASSTRGPGYGYTF
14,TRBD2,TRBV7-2,CASSLQRDPYEQYF
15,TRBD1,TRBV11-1,CASSSTGGLGNTIYF
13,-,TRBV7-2,CASSLARQETQYF
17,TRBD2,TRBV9,CASSVQWGVAGGETQYF
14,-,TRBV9,CASSVQVNNEKLFF
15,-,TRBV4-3,CASSQDPLRGYGYTF
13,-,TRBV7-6,CASSLAAYREQFF
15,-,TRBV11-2,CASSLDVSSYNEQFF
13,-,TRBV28,CASRRQANTEAFF
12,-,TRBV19,CASSVTAYGYTF
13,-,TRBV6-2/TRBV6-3,CASSRGVRTEAFF
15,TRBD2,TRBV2,CASSGLANHQETQYF
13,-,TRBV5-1,CASSLGLDGELFF
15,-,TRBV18,CASSPVTGIGQPQHF
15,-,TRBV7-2,CASSLMGEGYEKLFF
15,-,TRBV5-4,CASSLWTDSYNEQFF
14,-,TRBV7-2,CASSLDGLQETQYF
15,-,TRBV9,CASSPRGARNTEAFF
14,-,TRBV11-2,CASSPGTMNTEAFF
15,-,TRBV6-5,CASSLLSSGANVLTF
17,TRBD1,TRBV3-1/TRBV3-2,CASSPWGGGASNEKLFF
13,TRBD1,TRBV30,CARKQGASEKLFF
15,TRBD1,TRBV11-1,CASSFSTGQLSEQYF
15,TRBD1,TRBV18,CASSATGTSNEKLFF
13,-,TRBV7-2,CASSFNRQETQYF
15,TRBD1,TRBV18,CASSHGTGGNTEAFF
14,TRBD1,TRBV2,CARQARQGRPGYTF
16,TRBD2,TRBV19,CASSRASGRAGNEQFF
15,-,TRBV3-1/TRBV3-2,CASSQGTARNSPLHF
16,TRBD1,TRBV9,CASSVVGTTGTDTQYF
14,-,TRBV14,CASSQDRGNTEAFF
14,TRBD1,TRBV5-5,CASSSRDRDSPLHF
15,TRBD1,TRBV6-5,CASRTTGGANTEAFF
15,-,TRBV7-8,CASSLEGGPYNEQFF
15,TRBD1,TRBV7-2,CASSFGTGGAGELFF
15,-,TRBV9,CASSEQGNAYNEQFF